This TCR beta chain was identified in a study of cytomegalovirus exposure and HLA in healthy donors. Points from the study as a whole: As confirmed in vitro, a few CMV-associated chains were specific for CMV antigens. Several of the most significant clusters were apparently associated with common viral pathogens in a later analysis. The study flagged some 170 TCR beta chains as cytomegalovirus-associated. The sole available immune exposure information was CMV serostatus.

Notes on this clone: Its antigen is as yet unknown.

Trimming took 1 base from V and 3 from J; bases not matched to a gene: 3. The CDR3 length is 16 residues. Germline CDR1 reads SGHRS; CDR2 reads YFSETQ. Primers included in the PCR were 60 Vbeta and 13 Jbeta primers. Sequenced by immunoSEQ multiplex PCR; TCRdb stores in-frame clones only, minus some. Here the sample spans about 110,000 clones, roughly 73% being singletons. The chain links TRBV5-1 to TRBJ2-2; 10 nucleotides line up with TRBD1. Sequencing was carried out using PBMCs. This receptor was obtained from a woman aged 25-40 years in good health and CMV-seronegative. The CDR3 DNA reads TGCGCCAGCAGCTTGACCGGGACAGGGGACACCGGGGAGCTGTTTTTT. As protein: CASSLTGTGDTGELFF. Full variable domain (rest looked up from reference TRBV5-1 and TRBJ2-2): KAGVTQTPRYLIKTRGQQVTLSCSPISGHRSVSWYQQTPGQGLQFLFEYFSETQRNKGNFPGRFSGRQFSNSRSEMNVSTLELGDSALYLCASSLTGTGDTGELFFGEGSRLTVL.